One and the same sample provided the 19 T cell receptor beta chains below, sequenced in a study of control samples from healthy donors and cancer patients. Measured with immunoSEQ multiplex PCR; TCRdb has only the in-frame clones, and not every one. Among around 50,000 clones listed, 89% were seen once. Source material: PBMCs. All receptors derive from a man between 40 and 49 years old with colorectal cancer.

The genes are TRBV6-5 and TRBJ2-7; 12 bases match TRBD2. Germline V gene sequence: CDR1 MNHEY, CDR2 SVGAGI. This CDR3 is 14 amino acids long. Trimming at V came to 6 bases and at J to 4 bases, leaving 4 bases not matched to a gene. CDR3: CASSPTSGSYEQYF. CDR3 coding DNA: TGTGCCAGCAGCCCGACTAGCGGGAGTTACGAGCAGTACTTC.

J is TRBJ2-7 and V is TRBV13; 10 bases match TRBD1. The CDR3 covers 15 residues. Germline V lookup: CDR1 PRHDT, CDR2 FYEKMQ (reference sequence). V dropped 8 bases and J dropped 0; count of bases not matched to a gene: 7. In DNA form, the CDR3 reads TGTGCCAGCTCCGAGGACAGGGGGTCCTCCTACGAGCAGTACTTC. This codes for CASSEDRGSSYEQYF.

V usage is TRBV18 and J usage is TRBJ1-5, with 9 bases matching TRBD1. CDR3 size: 15 residues. The germline CDR1 and CDR2 sequences are KGHSH and LQKENI. The V segment lost 3 bases and the J segment 2 bases; nucleotides outside the gene matches: 2. CDR3 sequence reads: CASSPGQGGNQPQHF. CDR3 DNA sequence: TGTGCCAGCTCACCGGGACAGGGCGGCAATCAGCCCCAGCATTTT.

The chain combines TRBV6-5 with TRBJ2-7; 9 bases are a match to TRBD1. The V and J ends lost 4 bases and 2 bases, in that order; junction bases with no gene match: 9. Germline V gene data show CDR1 as MNHEY and CDR2 as SVGAGI. This CDR3 contains 16 residues. The CDR3, as DNA: TGTGCCAGCAGTTCCCGGGGGACAGGGAGAACCTACGAGCAGTACTTC. Amino acid sequence: CASSSRGTGRTYEQYF.

This chain uses TRBV28 with TRBJ2-2; 10 bases are shared with TRBD2. Germline V gene lookup returns CDR1 MDHEN and CDR2 SYDVKM. After removal of 1 base from V and 1 base from J, the junction contained 6 bases not matched to a gene. The CDR3 has 18 residues. In DNA, the CDR3 is TGTGCCAGCAGTTTATTGAGCGGGAGGGCCAGGAACACCGGGGAGCTGTTTTTT. As protein: CASSLLSGRARNTGELFF.

The chain employs TRBV10-2 and TRBJ2-7; TRBD1 aligns across 7 bases. The CDR3 is made up of 12 amino acids. V lost 6 bases and J lost 5; bases outside the gene matches: 4. Germline CDR1 and CDR2: WSHSY and SAAADI. The CDR3 DNA reads TGCGCCAGCAGCGGACAGGAGGACGAGCAGTACTTC. This encodes CASSGQEDEQYF.

V usage is TRBV27 and J usage is TRBJ1-1; D uncertain. V gave up 0 bases and J gave up 0 bases, with 2 bases separating them. CDR1 MNHEY and CDR2 SMNVEV come from the germline V gene (reference sequence). The CDR3 contains 13 residues. The CDR3 nucleotides are TGTGCCAGCAGTTTATCTCTGAACACTGAAGCTTTCTTT. Protein sequence: CASSLSLNTEAFF.

The chain employs TRBV9 and TRBJ2-4; TRBD2 matches at 8 bases. The germline CDR1 and CDR2 sequences are SGDLS and YYNGEE. CDR3 length equals 15 residues. Trimming removed 3 bases from V and 5 bases from J; junction bases left unmatched: 7. CDR3: CASSAGGHPENIQYF. The CDR3 nucleotides are TGTGCCAGCAGCGCGGGGGGGCACCCAGAAAACATTCAGTACTTC.

This clone was found once. The chain combines TRBV28 with TRBJ1-5, with TRBD1 as a possible D gene (5 bases). CDR3 length: 13 amino acids. The ends were cut back, 2 bases at V and 7 bases at J, with 9 bases in the middle. CDR1 is MDHEN, CDR2 SYDVKM, per germline. CDR3 sequence: CASSLRGYQPQHF. The CDR3 DNA reads as TGTGCCAGCAGTTTACGGGGGTACCAGCCCCAGCATTTT.

This clone was recorded only once. The chain links TRBV28 to TRBJ2-1; maybe TRBD2 (7 bases). CDR3 size: 13 residues. Germline loops: CDR1 MDHEN, CDR2 SYDVKM. The germline V and J ends were trimmed by 6 bases and 5 bases, with 11 bases remaining between them. CDR3 residues: CASRGGADNEQFF. The CDR3 DNA reads TGTGCCAGCAGAGGGGGGGCCGACAATGAGCAGTTCTTC.

V and J are TRBV6-5 and TRBJ2-7; D is undetermined. In germline, CDR1 is MNHEY, CDR2 SVGAGI. V was trimmed by 2 bases and J by 0 bases, leaving 11 bases between them. This CDR3 spans 15 amino acids. The CDR3 nucleotides are TGTGCCAGCAGTTACGATTACTACAGCTCCTACGAGCAGTACTTC. Translation: CASSYDYYSSYEQYF.

The rearrangement joins TRBV11-2 to TRBJ2-1; TRBD2 matches 8 bases. The junction had 3 bases not matched to a gene; V was cut back by 5 bases and J by 3 bases. Germline CDR1 and CDR2: SGHAT and FQNNGV. The CDR3 contains 14 residues. DNA for the CDR3: TGTGCCAGCAGCATAGCGGGGCTCTACAATGAGCAGTTCTTC. This translates into CASSIAGLYNEQFF.

The gene calls are TRBV5-1 and TRBJ2-2, with 7 bases identical to TRBD1. Germline CDR1 SGHRS, CDR2 YFSETQ. The CDR3 runs to 15 residues. V shed 6 bases, J shed 2 bases, and the junction held 7 bases outside the gene matches. The CDR3 nucleotides are TGCGCCAGCAACCGGGACAGCGCCAACACCGGGGAGCTGTTTTTT. It codes for CASNRDSANTGELFF.

The CDR3 DNA reads TGTGCCAGCACCGCGTGGGGGACTAGCAATCAGCCCCAGCATTTT. This gives the protein CASTAWGTSNQPQHF. V and J are TRBV28 and TRBJ1-5, with D perhaps matching TRBD1 (5 bases). This CDR3 has 15 amino acids. Germline-derived CDR1 and CDR2 are MDHEN and SYDVKM. V was trimmed by 7 bases and J by 0 bases, leaving 13 bases between them.

This sequence joins TRBV7-9 and TRBJ2-3, with D hard to call. Germline V lookup: CDR1 SEHNR, CDR2 FQNEAQ (reference sequence). The CDR3 length is 12 residues. With 5 bases removed from V and 3 bases from J, the gap between germline ends came to 6 bases. As DNA, the CDR3 is TGTGCCAGCAGCGATATTACAGATACGCAGTATTTT. This translates into CASSDITDTQYF.

The V and J genes are TRBV28 and TRBJ2-5, with 9 nucleotides matching TRBD2. This CDR3 contains 16 residues. V lost 1 base, J lost 5 bases, and 8 bases stayed unmatched. In germline, CDR1 is MDHEN, CDR2 SYDVKM. The CDR3 bases are TGTGCCAGCAGTTTATACGGGCTAGCGGGACACGAGACCCAGTACTTC. As protein: CASSLYGLAGHETQYF. Based on the CDR3 plus reference TRBV28 and TRBJ2-5, the full variable domain is DVKVTQSSRYLVKRTGEKVFLECVQDMDHENMFWYRQDPGLGLRLIYFSYDVKMKEKGDIPEGYSVSREKKERFSLILESASTNQTSMYLCASSLYGLAGHETQYFGPGTRLLVL.

J is TRBJ2-3 and V is TRBV6-5; D is perhaps TRBD2 (6 bases). The CDR3 loop spans 14 amino acids. In germline, CDR1 is MNHEY, CDR2 SVGAGI. Trimming took off 7 bases at V and 1 base at J, with 12 bases between the two ends. CDR3 sequence: CASTQRARTDTQYF. The CDR3 DNA is TGTGCCAGCACCCAGCGGGCCCGCACAGATACGCAGTATTTT.

The gene calls are TRBV7-9 and TRBJ2-2; tentatively, D is TRBD1 (6 bases). CDR1 and CDR2 from the germline V gene are SEHNR and FQNEAQ (reference sequence). The ends were cut back, 0 bases at V and 4 bases at J, with 9 bases in the middle. CDR3 length equals 15 residues. CDR3 bases: TGTGCCAGCAGCTTAGCCTCCAGGGGCACCGGGGAGCTGTTTTTT. Translating it yields CASSLASRGTGELFF. Drawing the rest from reference TRBV7-9 and TRBJ2-2, the complete variable domain is DTGVSQNPRHKITKRGQNVTFRCDPISEHNRLYWYRQTLGQGPEFLTYFQNEAQLEKSRLLSDRFSAERPKGSFSTLEIQRTEQGDSAMYLCASSLASRGTGELFFGEGSRLTVL.

This clone has a single count. This chain links TRBV2 with TRBJ2-7; tentative D call: TRBD2 (6 bases). This CDR3 contains 12 residues. Germline V gene sequence: CDR1 SNHLY, CDR2 FYNNEI. Trimming removed 6 bases from V and 1 base from J, with 7 bases in between. DNA of the CDR3: TGTGCCAGCAGGGGGGGATCCTACGAGCAGTACTTC. Amino acids: CASRGGSYEQYF.